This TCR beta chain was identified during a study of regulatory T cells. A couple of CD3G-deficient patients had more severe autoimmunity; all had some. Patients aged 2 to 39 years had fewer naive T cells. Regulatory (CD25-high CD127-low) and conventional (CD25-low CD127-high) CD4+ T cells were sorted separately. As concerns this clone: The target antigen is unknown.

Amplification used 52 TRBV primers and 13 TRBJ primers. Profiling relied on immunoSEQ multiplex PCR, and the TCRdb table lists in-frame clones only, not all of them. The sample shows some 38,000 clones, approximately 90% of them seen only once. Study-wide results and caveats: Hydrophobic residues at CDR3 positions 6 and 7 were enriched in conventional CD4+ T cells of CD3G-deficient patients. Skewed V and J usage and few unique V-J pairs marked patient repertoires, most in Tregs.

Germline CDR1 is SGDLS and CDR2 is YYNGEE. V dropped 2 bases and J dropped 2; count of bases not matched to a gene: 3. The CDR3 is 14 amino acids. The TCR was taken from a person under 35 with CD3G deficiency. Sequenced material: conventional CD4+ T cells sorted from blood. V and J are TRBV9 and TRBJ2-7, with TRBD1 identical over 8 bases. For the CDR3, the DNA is TGTGCCAGCAGCGTTGGGGACAGGCCCTACGAGCAGTACTTC. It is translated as CASSVGDRPYEQYF.